This T cell receptor beta chain was found in a study of cytomegalovirus exposure and HLA in healthy donors. V shed 4 bases and J shed 3 bases, with 3 bases lying between them. Germline CDR1 and CDR2: SGHTA and FQGTGA. The CDR3 is 11 amino acids. Turning to this clone: Antigen: not known.

Vbeta (60) and Jbeta (13) primers were used in the PCR. Assay used: immunoSEQ multiplex PCR; TCRdb lists only in-frame clones, some missing. The sample consists of some 150,000 clones, approximately 80% of them appearing once. Notes on the study in general: Fewer N-insertions (relative to the approximately 700-donor mean) were reportedly seen in an Asian-associated ancestry cluster in a later analysis. Cytomegalovirus status, reportedly, was diagnosed with high specificity and sensitivity by the classifier. HLA alleles were associated with 18,000 or so TCR beta sequences in a later analysis at 0.05 false discovery rate. Judged likely to be a sequencing artifact was a cluster of highly shared sequence variants.

The sequencing sample was made of PBMCs. The origin of this receptor is a woman between 40 and 50 years old in good health and CMV-seronegative. This rearrangement joins TRBV7-3 to TRBJ1-1; unclear D gene. The chain's CDR3 is CASSSDTEAFF. The DNA for the CDR3 is TGTGCCAGCAGCTCCGACACTGAAGCTTTCTTT.